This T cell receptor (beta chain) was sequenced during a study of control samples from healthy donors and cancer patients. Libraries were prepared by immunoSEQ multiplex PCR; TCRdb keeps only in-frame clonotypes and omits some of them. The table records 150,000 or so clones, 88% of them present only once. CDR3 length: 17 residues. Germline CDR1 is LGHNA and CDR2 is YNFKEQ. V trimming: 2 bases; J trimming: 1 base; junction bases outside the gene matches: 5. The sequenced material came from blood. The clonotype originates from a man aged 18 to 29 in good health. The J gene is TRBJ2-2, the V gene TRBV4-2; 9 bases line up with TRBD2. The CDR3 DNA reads TGTGCCAGCAGCCAATTTGCGCGGGGGGGGAACACCGGGGAGCTGTTTTTT. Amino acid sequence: CASSQFARGGNTGELFF.